This is a list of T cell receptor beta chains from one sample in a study of OX40 agonist ivuxolimab in advanced cancers. The assay was immunoSEQ multiplex PCR, and TCRdb's table has in-frame clones only and misses some. The sample holds roughly 40,000 clones, 70% to 90% seen once. The sample consisted of CD4+ or CD8+ T cells sorted from blood, taken in a trial of the OX40 agonist ivuxolimab. The receptors were gathered from an adult with an advanced solid tumor such as melanoma, head and neck, liver or kidney cancer. Each CDR3 is given with its conserved first and last residue. The D gene is left open where the match is weak. Part of the rows lack a size; the others show once, few, many or a class for expanded clones.

V gene	D gene	J gene	clone size	CDR3 protein	CDR3 DNA
TRBV27	.	TRBJ1-2	.	CASSLSARGGYGYTF	TGTGCCAGCAGTTTAAGCGCCAGGGGCGGCTATGGCTACACCTTC
TRBV7-2	TRBD2	TRBJ2-3	.	CASSSSGGGDTQYF	TGTGCCAGCAGCTCCTCGGGGGGGGGCGATACGCAGTATTTT
TRBV30	.	TRBJ1-1	medium-sized	CAWSVAIEAFF	TGTGCCTGGAGTGTCGCGATAGAAGCTTTCTTT
TRBV6-1	TRBD2	TRBJ2-1	.	CASSEVAGGAYNEQFF	TGTGCCAGCAGTGAAGTAGCGGGGGGCGCCTACAATGAGCAGTTCTTC
TRBV6-5	.	TRBJ1-5	few	CASSYGGSNQPQHF	TGTGCCAGCAGTTACGGCGGTAGCAATCAGCCCCAGCATTTT
TRBV19	.	TRBJ2-5	.	CASSSILILAQETQYF	TGTGCCAGTAGCTCTATCCTCATATTAGCCCAAGAGACCCAGTACTTC
TRBV4-1	TRBD2	TRBJ2-7	.	CASSQGAGEQYF	TGCGCCAGCAGCCAAGGAGCGGGGGAGCAGTACTTC
TRBV7-3	TRBD2	TRBJ2-3	.	CASSPSGLAGTDTQYF	TGTGCCAGCAGCCCCTCTGGACTAGCGGGTACAGATACGCAGTATTTT
TRBV6-5	.	TRBJ2-2	.	CASTNTGELFF	TGTGCCAGCACGAACACCGGGGAGCTGTTTTTT
TRBV5-5	.	TRBJ2-2	.	CASSPEGTQGATGELFF	TGTGCCAGCAGCCCGGAGGGGACGCAGGGTGCCACCGGGGAGCTGTTTTTT
TRBV4-3	TRBD1	TRBJ1-1	.	CASSQDLPGGLNTEAFF	TGCGCCAGCAGCCAAGATTTACCAGGGGGACTGAACACTGAAGCTTTCTTT
TRBV28	.	TRBJ2-3	.	CASSPGPAATQYF	TGTGCCAGCAGTCCCGGGCCAGCGGCCACGCAGTATTTT
TRBV9	.	TRBJ2-7	.	CASSVDGQLYEQYF	TGTGCCAGCAGCGTAGATGGACAGTTGTACGAGCAGTACTTC
TRBV9	TRBD2	TRBJ2-3	.	CASSPQTTSGGSRRDTQYF	TGTGCCAGCAGCCCTCAGACGACTAGCGGGGGGAGCAGGAGAGATACGCAGTATTTT
TRBV27	.	TRBJ1-1	.	CASLNRGEQGTEAFF	TGTGCCAGCCTAAACAGAGGGGAGCAAGGAACTGAAGCTTTCTTT
TRBV6-5	TRBD2	TRBJ2-5	.	CASSLGREETQYF	TGTGCCAGCAGTTTGGGGAGGGAAGAGACCCAGTACTTC
TRBV25-1	.	TRBJ1-2	few	CASSDRTDYGYTF	TGTGCCAGCAGTGACCGGACGGACTATGGCTACACCTTC
TRBV9	.	TRBJ2-1	once	CASSVGASSYNEQFF	TGTGCCAGCAGCGTAGGGGCGTCCTCCTACAATGAGCAGTTCTTC
TRBV9	.	TRBJ2-7	once	CASSVDGEQYF	TGTGCCAGCAGCGTAGACGGCGAGCAGTACTTC
TRBV7-9	TRBD1	TRBJ1-2	.	CASSYRGGGYTF	TGTGCCAGCAGCTACAGGGGGGGCGGCTACACCTTC
TRBV9	.	TRBJ1-2	.	CASSVVSSANYGYTF	TGTGCCAGCAGCGTAGTGTCATCGGCCAACTATGGCTACACCTTC
TRBV19	TRBD2	TRBJ2-3	.	CASRTSGTSTDTQYF	TGTGCCAGTAGGACTAGCGGGACTTCGACAGATACGCAGTATTTT
TRBV6-1	.	TRBJ1-2	.	CASSARQTFNYGYTF	TGTGCCAGCAGTGCAAGGCAGACTTTTAACTATGGCTACACCTTC
TRBV4-1	.	TRBJ2-7	.	CASASSYEQYF	TGCGCCAGCGCTAGCTCCTACGAGCAGTACTTC
TRBV6-5	.	TRBJ1-2	.	CASSPLGGFDGYTF	TGTGCCAGCAGTCCCCTCGGGGGATTTGATGGCTACACCTTC
TRBV29-1	.	TRBJ1-1	.	CSVEDGEMLDAEAFF	TGCAGCGTTGAAGATGGGGAGATGCTAGACGCTGAAGCTTTCTTT
TRBV19	.	TRBJ2-1	.	CASKEGPSSYNEQFF	TGTGCCTCCAAAGAGGGCCCGAGCTCCTACAATGAGCAGTTCTTC
TRBV6-5	.	TRBJ2-3	.	CASGRPTDTQYF	TGTGCCAGTGGGCGTCCTACAGATACGCAGTATTTT
TRBV6-1	TRBD1	TRBJ2-7	.	CASKIRTGSYEQYF	TGTGCCAGCAAGATCCGGACAGGCTCCTACGAGCAGTACTTC
TRBV29-1	TRBD1	TRBJ2-7	.	CSVEEGQGYEQYF	TGCAGCGTTGAAGAGGGACAGGGGTACGAGCAGTACTTC
TRBV19	TRBD1	TRBJ2-2	.	CASSTGTGGTPNTGELFF	TGTGCCAGTAGTACCGGGACAGGGGGCACCCCGAACACCGGGGAGCTGTTTTTT
TRBV12-5	TRBD1	TRBJ1-2	.	CASGLSLPGQGGYGYTF	TGTGCTAGTGGTTTATCACTCCCGGGACAGGGGGGCTATGGCTACACCTTC
TRBV9	TRBD1	TRBJ2-1	.	CASGEGGADNEQFF	TGTGCCAGCGGTGAAGGGGGCGCCGACAATGAGCAGTTCTTC
TRBV2	.	TRBJ1-4	.	CASSEVPPDPDGEKLFF	TGTGCCAGCAGTGAAGTCCCCCCGGACCCAGATGGCGAAAAACTGTTTTTT
TRBV29-1	.	TRBJ2-2	.	CSVEEFDSPPGELFF	TGCAGCGTTGAGGAATTCGACAGTCCTCCCGGGGAGCTGTTTTTT
TRBV28	TRBD1	TRBJ2-7	many	CASSLPQGREQYF	TGTGCCAGCAGTCTCCCACAGGGGCGCGAGCAGTACTTC
TRBV28	TRBD2	TRBJ2-7	.	CASSLSVLATAYEQYF	TGTGCCAGCAGTTTATCCGTACTAGCGACCGCCTACGAGCAGTACTTC
TRBV7-9	.	TRBJ2-1	once	CASSSTASSYNEQFF	TGTGCCAGCAGCTCGACAGCTAGCTCCTACAATGAGCAGTTCTTC
TRBV19	TRBD2	TRBJ2-3	.	CATFPSGLAGDTSTDTQYF	TGTGCCACCTTCCCCTCCGGACTAGCGGGCGACACTAGCACAGATACGCAGTATTTT
TRBV6-8	TRBD1	TRBJ1-4	once	CASRGTGVDNEKLFF	TGTGCCAGCAGGGGAACAGGGGTGGATAATGAAAAACTGTTTTTT
TRBV7-9	.	TRBJ2-3	.	CASSSWTADTQYF	TGTGCCAGCAGCTCATGGACGGCAGATACGCAGTATTTT
TRBV30	TRBD1	TRBJ2-7	.	CAWTGTETYEQYF	TGTGCCTGGACCGGGACAGAGACGTACGAGCAGTACTTC
TRBV9	.	TRBJ1-2	.	CASSAIYGYTF	TGTGCCAGCAGCGCCATCTATGGCTACACCTTC
TRBV7-2	.	TRBJ2-1	.	CASSLDSRRAHNEQFF	TGTGCCAGCAGCTTAGATAGTAGACGAGCCCACAATGAGCAGTTCTTC
TRBV4-2	.	TRBJ2-7	.	CASSQATGLSSSYEQYF	TGTGCCAGCAGCCAAGCTACCGGACTGTCGAGCTCCTACGAGCAGTACTTC
TRBV9	.	TRBJ2-1	few	CASSSLDDTYNEQFF	TGTGCCAGCAGCTCTTTGGACGACACCTACAATGAGCAGTTCTTC
TRBV11-2	.	TRBJ1-1	few	CASSLGPEAFF	TGTGCCAGCAGCTTGGGTCCCGAAGCTTTCTTT
TRBV5-8	TRBD1	TRBJ1-2	.	CASSSPARQGKGYTF	TGTGCCAGCAGCTCCCCCGCCAGACAGGGGAAAGGCTACACCTTC
TRBV29-1	.	TRBJ1-3	.	CSARGTGFSGNTIYF	TGCAGCGCCCGGGGGACCGGGTTCTCTGGAAACACCATATATTTT
TRBV5-1	.	TRBJ1-2	.	CASTFNSGSDGYTF	TGCGCCAGCACCTTTAATTCAGGGTCGGACGGCTACACCTTC
TRBV6-5	.	TRBJ1-5	.	CAAGVFGTNQPQHF	TGTGCCGCGGGCGTTTTTGGAACCAATCAGCCCCAGCATTTT
TRBV18	TRBD1	TRBJ2-3	.	CASSRPGQGSTDTQYF	TGTGCCAGCTCACGGCCGGGACAGGGTAGCACAGATACGCAGTATTTT
TRBV27	TRBD1	TRBJ2-1	.	CASSLSTGENEQFF	TGTGCCAGCAGTTTATCGACAGGGGAGAATGAGCAGTTCTTC
TRBV27	.	TRBJ2-6	.	CASSLSGANVLTF	TGTGCCAGCAGTTTGTCCGGGGCCAACGTCCTGACTTTC
TRBV25-1	.	TRBJ1-2	few	CASVNRDTVRNYGYTF	TGTGCCAGCGTGAACCGGGACACCGTAAGAAACTATGGCTACACCTTC
TRBV9	.	TRBJ2-3	.	CASSRDTSTDTQYF	TGTGCCAGCAGCCGGGACACCTCCACAGATACGCAGTATTTT
TRBV6-5	TRBD2	TRBJ2-2	.	CASSFTSGGETGELFF	TGTGCCAGCAGTTTTACTAGCGGGGGGGAAACCGGGGAGCTGTTTTTT
TRBV9	.	TRBJ1-2	.	CASSPTDAYYGYTF	TGTGCCAGCAGCCCTACGGACGCATACTATGGCTACACCTTC
TRBV7-6	.	TRBJ2-5	.	CASSLAGAQETQYF	TGTGCCAGCAGCTTAGCCGGGGCCCAAGAGACCCAGTACTTC
TRBV2	.	TRBJ2-7	.	CASSANKGSASEQYF	TGTGCCAGCAGTGCCAACAAGGGAAGCGCCTCCGAGCAGTACTTC